Presented here are 30 T cell receptor beta chains from one specimen sequenced in a study of blood T cell repertoires in COVID-19 (dated by TCRdb to about 2020). The method behind the library was the immunoSEQ multiplex PCR assay. The immuneACCESS repertoire file appears here via TCRdb, limited to in-frame rearrangements. These files lack a portion of the clones; in checked studies, under half of the deficit traces to unresolved V genes, and the cause of the others is not known. In this sample the table shows over 200,000 clones, less than 90% of which occur a single time. 15% to 20% of the sample is held by the ten biggest clonotypes. Sequencing used peripheral blood. All receptors come from a woman older than 75 with active or convalescent COVID-19.

The rearrangement links TRBV18 to TRBJ1-1; TRBD1 aligns across 7 bases. The CDR3 is 14 residues long. Germline-derived CDR1 and CDR2 are KGHSH and LQKENI. With V trimmed by 6 bases and J by 1 base, 5 bases remained unmatched. CDR3 sequence reads: CASSPRTGNTEAFF. DNA of the CDR3: TGTGCCAGCTCCCCCAGGACAGGGAACACTGAAGCTTTCTTT.

The chain has TRBV7-6 and TRBJ2-5; D might be TRBD1 (5 bases). The germline gives CDR1 SGHVS, CDR2 FNYEAQ. Trimming removed 0 bases from V and 4 bases from J, with 9 bases in between. There are 14 residues in the CDR3. CDR3 sequence: CASSLAAGSETQYF. DNA of the CDR3: TGTGCCAGCAGCTTAGCCGCAGGGTCAGAGACCCAGTACTTC. The full variable domain, rest sourced from reference TRBV7-6 and TRBJ2-5, is GAGVSQSPRYKVTKRGQDVALRCDPISGHVSLYWYRQALGQGPEFLTYFNYEAQQDKSGLPNDRFSAERPEGSISTLTIQRTEQRDSAMYRCASSLAAGSETQYFGPGTRLLVL.

This chain connects TRBV5-5 to TRBJ2-1; TRBD1 agrees at 12 bases. The germline CDR1 and CDR2 sequences are SGHKS and YYEKEE (reference sequence). Trimming cost V 4 bases and J 3 bases; bases outside gene matches: 2. The CDR3 covers 15 residues. CDR3 in amino acids: CASSGTGGGYNEQFF. The CDR3 DNA reads TGTGCCAGCAGCGGGACAGGGGGCGGCTACAATGAGCAGTTCTTC.

The gene calls are TRBV30 and TRBJ2-7; possibly TRBD2 for D (6 bases). Germline CDR1 and CDR2: GTSNPN and SVGIG (reference sequence). The CDR3 runs 16 residues. The ends were cut back, 2 bases at V and 3 bases at J, with 20 bases in the middle. The CDR3 nucleotides read TGTGCCTGGAGTATAAGGGGTAGCGGAGACTACTACGAGCAGTACTTC. Its protein product is CAWSIRGSGDYYEQYF.

The V and J genes are TRBV6-5 and TRBJ2-5; TRBD1 agrees at 9 bases. Germline CDR1 is MNHEY and CDR2 is SVGAGI. The V segment lost 6 bases and the J segment 5 bases; nucleotides outside the gene matches: 10. The CDR3 spans 15 residues. In DNA, the CDR3 is TGTGCCAGCAGAACCGGGACAGGGCTGCCGGAGACCCAGTACTTC. It yields the protein CASRTGTGLPETQYF.

This clone was found a few times. The chain employs TRBV15 and TRBJ2-1, with TRBD1 as a possible D gene (6 bases). V was shortened by 3 bases and J by 7 bases, with 16 bases between the two germline ends. From germline, CDR1 is LNHNV and CDR2 YYDKDF (reference sequence). The CDR3 covers 15 residues. CDR3 amino acids: CATSRGGGRRNEQFF. Written as DNA, the CDR3 is TGTGCCACCAGCAGGGGTGGGGGCCGGCGGAATGAGCAGTTCTTC.

This chain uses TRBV25-1 with TRBJ2-3; TRBD2 agrees at 11 bases. The CDR3 consists of 15 residues. CDR1 is MGHDK, CDR2 SYGVNS, per germline. V shed 6 bases and J 6 bases; nucleotides not matched to a gene: 8. The CDR3 sequence: CASRPLAGVLDTQYF. The CDR3 DNA reads as TGTGCCAGCAGGCCACTAGCGGGAGTGTTGGATACGCAGTATTTT. Full variable domain (rest looked up from reference TRBV25-1 and TRBJ2-3): EADIYQTPRYLVIGTGKKITLECSQTMGHDKMYWYQQDPGMELHLIHYSYGVNSTEKGDLSSESTVSRIRTEHFPLTLESARPSHTSQYLCASRPLAGVLDTQYFGPGTRLTVL.

V gene TRBV7-2 combines with J gene TRBJ2-3, with 11 bases lining up with TRBD2. V lost 2 bases, J lost 1 base, and 11 bases stayed unmatched. Germline CDR1 and CDR2: SGHTA and FQGNSA. This CDR3 is 19 amino acids long. The CDR3 DNA reads TGTGCCAGCAGCTTACGGTATAGCGGGGGGGCGGCGGGCACAGATACGCAGTATTTT. Protein product: CASSLRYSGGAAGTDTQYF.

This clone was counted a few times. V gene TRBV7-2 combines with J gene TRBJ2-5; 9 nucleotides agree with TRBD2. The germline gives CDR1 SGHTA, CDR2 FQGNSA. The length of the CDR3 is 15 residues. J was trimmed by 1 base and V by 6 bases; bases with no gene match: 6. Here the CDR3 DNA reads TGTGCCAGCAGAGTGATAGCGGGGGCCCAAGAGACCCAGTACTTC. Residues: CASRVIAGAQETQYF.

Here the CDR3 reads CASRRGLTNEKLFF. The CDR3 DNA reads as TGCGCCAGCCGAAGGGGGCTCACTAATGAAAAACTGTTTTTT. The gene calls are TRBV10-2 and TRBJ1-4; 7 bases are a match to TRBD1. Germline V gene data show CDR1 as WSHSY and CDR2 as SAAADI. J lost 2 bases, V lost 8 bases, and 5 bases had no gene match. The CDR3 contains 14 residues.

V gene TRBV5-4 combines with J gene TRBJ1-4, with unresolved D. The CDR3 sequence is 14 residues long. Germline CDR1 reads SGHNT; CDR2 reads YYREEE (reference sequence). The V end was cut by 2 bases, the J end by 5 bases, with 10 bases between. The CDR3 bases are TGTGCCAGCAGCTTCGGATCGGGAAATGAAAAACTGTTTTTT. This encodes CASSFGSGNEKLFF.

J is TRBJ2-2 and V is TRBV5-1; 8 bases match TRBD2. CDR1 is SGHRS, CDR2 YFSETQ, per germline. The V gene end was trimmed by 1 base and the J gene end by 7 bases; junction bases not matched to a gene: 3. This CDR3 is built from 14 residues. The CDR3 spells CASSLSGTSGELFF. CDR3 DNA sequence: TGCGCCAGCAGCTTGTCAGGGACTAGCGGGGAGCTGTTTTTT.

CDR3 loop: CASSFQENYGYTF. The CDR3 nucleotides are TGCGCCAGCAGCTTTCAGGAAAACTATGGCTACACCTTC. This chain joins TRBV5-1 and TRBJ1-2, with D uncertain. Looked up from germline, CDR1 is SGHRS and CDR2 is YFSETQ. Trimming removed 2 bases from V and 2 bases from J, with 7 bases in between. The CDR3 sequence is 13 residues long.

This clone was detected once. The rearrangement joins TRBV27 to TRBJ1-3, with D possibly being TRBD1 (5 bases). The CDR3 is 14 amino acids. Germline CDR1 is MNHEY and CDR2 is SMNVEV (reference sequence). Trimming removed 5 bases from V and 0 bases from J, with 8 bases in between. The CDR3: CASSPRASGNTIYF. CDR3 bases: TGTGCCAGCAGTCCCAGGGCCTCTGGAAACACCATATATTTT.

This chain connects TRBV7-9 to TRBJ2-3; 8 bases are a match to TRBD1. Unmatched junction bases numbered 15, after V lost 5 bases and J lost 8 bases. Looked up from germline, CDR1 is SEHNR and CDR2 is FQNEAQ (reference sequence). There are 16 residues in the CDR3. CDR3 nucleotides: TGTGCCAGCAGCGGAGGATTTGGACAGGGCGTTCGTACGCAGTATTTT. This gives the protein CASSGGFGQGVRTQYF.

This sequence joins TRBV6-5 and TRBJ1-1; possible D gene TRBD1, 5 bases. V was pared by 10 bases and J by 3 bases, with 15 bases between. Germline lookup yields CDR1 MNHEY and CDR2 SVGAGI. This CDR3 comprises 13 residues. The DNA of the CDR3 is TGTGCCACCGGGAGGGGATGGGACACTGAAGCTTTCTTT. It encodes CATGRGWDTEAFF.

This clone was observed once. This sequence joins TRBV19 and TRBJ1-4; D call uncertain. The CDR3 runs to 14 residues. V lost 6 bases and J 7 bases, leaving 15 bases between the germline ends. Germline assignment: CDR1 LNHDA and CDR2 SQIVND (reference sequence). The CDR3 DNA is TGTGCCAGTAGATCTTCGGGAGGGTCTGAAAAACTGTTTTTT. Encoded protein: CASRSSGGSEKLFF.

The rearrangement links TRBV4-3 to TRBJ2-3; 9 bases are a match to TRBD1. CDR3 size: 18 residues. CDR1 and CDR2 (germline): LGHNA, YSLEER. V lost 0 bases to trimming and J lost 5 bases; unmatched junction nucleotides: 12. The CDR3 DNA reads TGCGCCAGCAGCCAAGATAGAGGACAGGGGTCCTCTAGAGATACGCAGTATTTT. Protein: CASSQDRGQGSSRDTQYF.

To note about this clone: The sample holds other DNA sequences that translate to the same CDR3. V is TRBV5-3 and J is TRBJ2-2, with 10 bases matching TRBD1. TRBV5-3 has ORF status, its function being uncertain. Trimming took 1 base from V and 4 from J; bases not matched to a gene: 16. CDR3 length equals 20 residues. CDR3 in amino acids: CARSLMRDRGGRGTTGELFF. CDR3 nucleotide sequence: TGTGCCAGAAGCTTGATGCGGGACAGGGGAGGGCGGGGGACCACCGGGGAGCTGTTTTTT.

The genes are TRBV4-3 and TRBJ2-7, with D perhaps TRBD2 (7 bases). Germline-derived CDR1 and CDR2 are LGHNA and YSLEER. CDR3 length: 14 residues. The germline V and J ends were trimmed by 1 base and 9 bases, with 16 bases remaining between them. The CDR3 sequence: CASSQGAGAGGQYF. The CDR3 DNA sequence: TGCGCCAGCAGCCAAGGGGCGGGGGCCGGGGGGCAGTACTTC.

This clone appeared many times. Compared with germline, one end of the junction differs, possibly owing to a read error. The V gene is TRBV7-7, the J gene TRBJ1-3; D call uncertain. The CDR3 length is 15 residues. CDR1 is SSHAT, CDR2 FNYEAQ, per germline (reference sequence). For the CDR3, the DNA is TGTGCTAGCAGCCCGGGGAACACGGCTGGAAACACCATATATTTT. This gives the protein CASSPGNTAGNTIYF.

The V call is TRBV7-2, the J call TRBJ2-3, with D perhaps TRBD2 (7 bases). Germline lookup yields CDR1 SGHTA and CDR2 FQGNSA. V was shortened by 6 bases and J by 9 bases, with 19 bases between the two germline ends. The CDR3 is made up of 14 amino acids. The CDR3 DNA follows: TGTGCCAGCAGGATAAGACGGGGGGCGGGCACGCAGTATTTT. It translates to CASRIRRGAGTQYF.

A word on this clone: Other DNA variants within this sample encode the same CDR3. The V gene is TRBV18, the J gene TRBJ1-1; D uncertain. The CDR3 loop spans 12 amino acids. Germline CDR1 is KGHSH and CDR2 is LQKENI. V lost 4 bases to trimming and J lost 8 bases, with 11 bases between them. The CDR3 DNA reads as TGTGCCAGCTCACGACTCCAAGGCGAAGCTTTCTTT. It yields the protein CASSRLQGEAFF.

The chain carries TRBV2 and TRBJ2-5, with 10 bases matching TRBD2. The CDR3 consists of 16 residues. Germline loops: CDR1 SNHLY, CDR2 FYNNEI. V was pared by 7 bases and J by 2 bases, with 10 bases of the junction left unmatched. The CDR3 DNA reads TGTGCCAGCATTAAAGAGCGGGGGGGTCGTCAAGAGACCCAGTACTTC. Translating gives CASIKERGGRQETQYF.

The chain recombines TRBV5-4 with TRBJ1-6; the D gene is possibly TRBD1 (5 bases). CDR3 size: 13 residues. CDR1 is SGHNT and CDR2 is YYREEE in the germline V gene (reference sequence). V was clipped by 0 bases and J by 8 bases, with 6 bases between them. This CDR3 reads CASSLDRHSPLHF. Here the CDR3 DNA reads TGTGCCAGCAGCTTGGACAGGCATTCACCCCTCCACTTT.

The rearrangement joins TRBV5-1 to TRBJ1-2, with TRBD1 as a possible D gene (6 bases). The CDR3 sequence is 14 residues long. CDR1 is SGHRS, CDR2 YFSETQ, per germline. Deletions cut 6 bases from V and 6 bases from J, with 18 bases between. The CDR3 region has the DNA TGCGCCAGCACAATTTCAGGGGTGGGCGATGGCTACACCTTC. Amino acid sequence: CASTISGVGDGYTF.

The chain carries TRBV4-1 and TRBJ2-3; D is unclear. The CDR3 spans 13 residues. Germline CDR1 is MGHRA and CDR2 is YSYEKL. Trimming shortened V by 4 bases and J by 6 bases, and 11 bases separated the two germline ends. Here the CDR3 DNA reads TGCGCCAGCAGCCTCCGTCTCCTGGATACGCAGTATTTT. Its translation is CASSLRLLDTQYF.

The count of this clone is one. This chain links TRBV9 with TRBJ1-1, with 7 bases matching TRBD1. The germline CDR1 and CDR2 sequences are SGDLS and YYNGEE. V was clipped by 1 base and J by 4 bases; unmatched bases: 7. The CDR3 spans 15 residues. The CDR3 bases are TGTGCCAGCAGCGTACTCGACAGGGCGGCCACTGAAGCTTTCTTT. Translated: CASSVLDRAATEAFF.

The count of this clone is one. The chain uses TRBV5-1 and TRBJ2-5; TRBD1 matches at 9 bases. Germline values: CDR1 SGHRS, CDR2 YFSETQ. The CDR3 loop spans 15 amino acids. J lost 2 bases, V lost 4 bases, and 6 bases had no gene match. CDR3 nucleotides: TGCGCCAGCAGCCCCGGGACAGGGCCACAAGAGACCCAGTACTTC. Its protein product is CASSPGTGPQETQYF.

J is TRBJ1-6 and V is TRBV6-5, with D maybe TRBD1 (6 bases). Trimming stripped 7 bases from V and 7 bases from J, with 14 bases between. The length of the CDR3 is 14 residues. Germline loops: CDR1 MNHEY, CDR2 SVGAGI. The CDR3 sequence: CASTLQGGNSPLHF. CDR3 DNA sequence: TGTGCCAGCACTCTACAGGGTGGGAATTCACCCCTCCACTTT.